Each of the 24 T cell receptor beta chains below was sequenced from the same sample in a study of CD8+ T cells in alopecia areata. Reverse transcribed after extraction, RNA yielded cDNA as the sequencing template. The method was immunoSEQ multiplex PCR; TCRdb's version includes in-frame clones alone and lacks a portion of them. This table holds 250,000 or so clones, roughly two thirds found once. The sample in question was CD4+ T cells sorted from blood, obtained at week 0. The source of these receptors is a human donor with alopecia areata.

The chain carries TRBV7-3 and TRBJ2-1, with D unresolved. The V gene lost 3 bases and the J gene lost 9 bases, with 9 bases spanning the gap. Germline V gene lookup returns CDR1 SGHTA and CDR2 FQGTGA. This CDR3 region has 12 residues. The DNA of the CDR3 is TGTGCCAGCAGCTTTTCCGTTGGTGAGCAGTTCTTC. Its protein product is CASSFSVGEQFF.

This clone was seen more than once but under ten times. The same CDR3 arises from other DNA sequences in this sample as well. This CDR3 reads CSVVPGGTEAFF. The CDR3 coding sequence is TGCAGCGTTGTGCCAGGGGGCACTGAAGCTTTCTTT. This rearrangement joins TRBV29-1 to TRBJ1-1; 7 bases map to TRBD1. The CDR3 spans 12 residues. The V gene end was trimmed by 4 bases and the J gene end by 4 bases; junction bases not matched to a gene: 3. Germline assignment: CDR1 SQVTM and CDR2 ANQGSEA.

The CDR3 sequence is CSVSAGGNTIYF. The DNA of the CDR3 is TGCAGCGTCTCCGCGGGTGGAAACACCATATATTTT. The chain employs TRBV29-1 and TRBJ1-3; D unresolved. V was cut by 6 bases and J by 3 bases, with 9 bases left in between. The length of the CDR3 is 12 residues. Looked up from germline, CDR1 is SQVTM and CDR2 is ANQGSEA.

The chain has TRBV27 and TRBJ1-2; D is uncertain. This CDR3 spans 13 amino acids. V lost 8 bases to trimming and J lost 5 bases, with 15 bases between them. Germline V gene sequence: CDR1 MNHEY, CDR2 SMNVEV (reference sequence). Written as DNA, the CDR3 is TGTGCCAGCGCTCGCCCGGATGGGTATGGCTACACCTTC. Translated, it gives CASARPDGYGYTF.

This clone was seen only a few times. J is TRBJ2-5 and V is TRBV10-3, with TRBD2 matching over 13 bases. V shed 8 bases, J shed 3 bases, and the junction held 6 bases outside the gene matches. Germline V gene sequence: CDR1 ENHRY, CDR2 SYGVKD. The CDR3 has 15 amino acids. The CDR3 coding sequence is TGTGCCATCGGGGGGACTAGCGGGATAAAAGAGACCCAGTACTTC. The encoded protein is CAIGGTSGIKETQYF.

The chain recombines TRBV5-1 with TRBJ2-2; D is unresolved. Trimming left V 4 bases short and J 4 bases short, with 14 bases between. The CDR3 is 15 residues long. The V gene's germline CDR1 is SGHRS and CDR2 YFSETQ. The CDR3 reads CASSPGWGTTGELFF. The CDR3 bases are TGCGCCAGCAGCCCCGGCTGGGGTACCACCGGGGAGCTGTTTTTT. Full variable domain (remainder filled in from reference TRBV5-1 and TRBJ2-2): KAGVTQTPRYLIKTRGQQVTLSCSPISGHRSVSWYQQTPGQGLQFLFEYFSETQRNKGNFPGRFSGRQFSNSRSEMNVSTLELGDSALYLCASSPGWGTTGELFFGEGSRLTVL.

DNA for the CDR3: TGCAGCGTTGGGCCCACCTTCGGAGAGCAGTACTTC. It specifies CSVGPTFGEQYF. The chain carries TRBV29-1 and TRBJ2-7; D is ambiguous. Germline V gene sequence: CDR1 SQVTM, CDR2 ANQGSEA. The CDR3 is 12 residues long. V was clipped by 4 bases and J by 7 bases, with 14 bases between them.

The genes are TRBV4-1 and TRBJ2-5; D not resolved. The CDR3 extends over 17 amino acids. Trimming left V 0 bases short and J 5 bases short, with 19 bases between. Per germline, CDR1 MGHRA and CDR2 YSYEKL. The CDR3 is CASSQDLMRTGGETQYF. Here the CDR3 DNA reads TGCGCCAGCAGCCAAGACTTGATGAGGACGGGTGGGGAGACCCAGTACTTC.

The chain links TRBV13 to TRBJ2-5; TRBD2 aligns across 8 bases. The V segment lost 5 bases and the J segment 2 bases; nucleotides outside the gene matches: 7. The CDR3 is 15 residues long. CDR1 is PRHDT and CDR2 is FYEKMQ in the germline V gene (reference sequence). This chain's CDR3 is CASSPPGGWQETQYF. DNA for the CDR3: TGTGCCAGCAGCCCACCGGGAGGGTGGCAAGAGACCCAGTACTTC.

The chain uses TRBV6-5 and TRBJ1-1, with D possibly being TRBD1 (6 bases). This CDR3 comprises 13 residues. Trimming removed 1 base from V and 11 bases from J, with 14 bases in between. Germline lookup yields CDR1 MNHEY and CDR2 SVGAGI. The CDR3 bases are TGTGCCAGCAGTTACTTAGTCAGGGGTAGGGCTTTCTTT. It is translated as CASSYLVRGRAFF.

The V and J genes are TRBV7-2 and TRBJ2-7, with TRBD1 identical over 8 bases. Germline lookup yields CDR1 SGHTA and CDR2 FQGNSA. The CDR3 is 15 amino acids. After removal of 1 base from V and 2 bases from J, the junction contained 4 bases not matched to a gene. For the CDR3, the DNA is TGTGCCAGCAGCTTAGGACAGGGGCGCCCCTACGAGCAGTACTTC. Translating it yields CASSLGQGRPYEQYF.

The rearrangement links TRBV7-2 to TRBJ1-1; 7 nucleotides match TRBD1. The CDR3 sequence is 15 residues long. V lost 5 bases, J lost 6 bases, and 12 bases stayed unmatched. Germline values: CDR1 SGHTA, CDR2 FQGNSA. The CDR3 nucleotides are TGTGCCAGCAGCACTCCACAGGGGCGAATCGCTGAAGCTTTCTTT. Encoded protein: CASSTPQGRIAEAFF.

This chain links TRBV14 with TRBJ2-6, with D uncertain. CDR3 length: 15 amino acids. Trimming took off 4 bases at V and 3 bases at J, with 10 bases between the two ends. Germline values: CDR1 SGHDN, CDR2 FVKESK. The CDR3 region has the DNA TGTGCCAGCAGCCCCCCGGAGCTTGGGGCCAACGTCCTGACTTTC. This encodes CASSPPELGANVLTF.

The chain employs TRBV30 and TRBJ1-1; tentatively, D is TRBD1 (6 bases). The CDR3 loop spans 12 amino acids. Germline values: CDR1 GTSNPN, CDR2 SVGIG (reference sequence). V gave up 8 bases and J gave up 4 bases, with 14 bases separating them. The CDR3 sequence: CAEGGAGTEAFF. CDR3 coding DNA: TGTGCCGAAGGGGGAGCGGGCACTGAAGCTTTCTTT.

V usage is TRBV29-1 and J usage is TRBJ1-2, with D uncertain. V was cut by 5 bases and J by 6 bases, with 19 bases left in between. Germline values: CDR1 SQVTM, CDR2 ANQGSEA. CDR3 length equals 14 residues. CDR3 in amino acids: CSVLATRAYNGYTF. The CDR3 nucleotides are TGCAGCGTTCTTGCGACACGGGCCTATAATGGCTACACCTTC.

The V call is TRBV19, the J call TRBJ2-3, with D perhaps being TRBD1 or TRBD2 (5 bases each). Germline V gives CDR1 LNHDA, CDR2 SQIVND (reference sequence). The V end lost 8 bases, the J end lost 2 bases, and 11 bases lay between the germline ends. CDR3 length: 13 residues. CDR3 bases: TGTGCCAGTCGGGGACGATCCACAGATACGCAGTATTTT. Encoded protein: CASRGRSTDTQYF.

V and J are TRBV18 and TRBJ2-1, with 10 bases lining up with TRBD1. The V gene end was trimmed by 5 bases and the J gene end by 7 bases; junction bases not matched to a gene: 8. Per the germline V gene, CDR1 is KGHSH and CDR2 is LQKENI. There are 15 residues in the CDR3. The CDR3 region is CASSGPGQGRNEQFF. CDR3 in DNA: TGTGCCAGCTCAGGACCGGGACAGGGGCGAAATGAGCAGTTCTTC.

This clone came up a few times. The chain uses TRBV29-1 and TRBJ1-3; D remains unclear. Looked up from germline, CDR1 is SQVTM and CDR2 is ANQGSEA. The CDR3 runs 12 residues. Trimming removed 6 bases from V and 4 bases from J, with 10 bases in between. The CDR3 bases are TGCAGCGTCGCGGACCTGGGAAACACCATATATTTT. Translated, it gives CSVADLGNTIYF.

The chain uses TRBV9 and TRBJ2-2, with 7 bases fitting TRBD1. Germline assignment: CDR1 SGDLS and CDR2 YYNGEE. CDR3 length equals 15 residues. The junction had 7 bases not matched to a gene; V was cut back by 4 bases and J by 4 bases. As DNA, the CDR3 is TGTGCCAGCAGCCCTGGACAGGCCCGCACCGGGGAGCTGTTTTTT. Amino acid sequence: CASSPGQARTGELFF.

This clone was observed a single time. This chain uses TRBV6-5 with TRBJ2-3, with D tentatively TRBD1 (6 bases). The CDR3 spans 14 residues. V lost 6 bases and J lost 4, with 14 bases in between. CDR1 MNHEY and CDR2 SVGAGI come from the germline V gene. The chain's CDR3 is CASRSNRVADTQYF. In nucleotides, the CDR3 is TGTGCCAGCAGATCCAACAGGGTGGCAGATACGCAGTATTTT.

The chain joins TRBV10-3 to TRBJ1-2; weak D call: TRBD1 (6 bases). Between the trimmed V and J ends, which lost 0 bases and 1 base, there was a span of 6 bases. The CDR3 covers 14 residues. Germline V gene sequence: CDR1 ENHRY, CDR2 SYGVKD. The CDR3 loop reads CAISESRGNYGYTF. The CDR3 nucleotides are TGTGCCATCAGTGAGTCCAGGGGTAACTATGGCTACACCTTC.

The rearrangement joins TRBV10-3 to TRBJ2-5; D remains ambiguous. The CDR3 covers 12 residues. Trimming removed 10 bases at V and 1 base at J, with 10 bases between. Germline lookup yields CDR1 ENHRY and CDR2 SYGVKD. The chain's CDR3 is CATPSGQETQYF. The CDR3 DNA reads as TGTGCCACCCCGAGTGGCCAAGAGACCCAGTACTTC.

This clone was seen once. The rearrangement joins TRBV6-5 to TRBJ1-6; D call uncertain. This CDR3 contains 12 residues. Germline lookup yields CDR1 MNHEY and CDR2 SVGAGI. V was trimmed by 6 bases and J by 9 bases, leaving 9 bases between them. The DNA of the CDR3 is TGTGCCAGCAGCCCCTCCCCTTCACCCCTCCACTTT. Protein sequence: CASSPSPSPLHF.

The chain joins TRBV18 to TRBJ1-2; no firm D call. The CDR3 covers 14 residues. Trimming removed 6 bases at V and 0 bases at J, with 11 bases between. CDR1 and CDR2 from the germline V gene are KGHSH and LQKENI. The CDR3 DNA follows: TGTGCCAGCTCGGGGTTGGAGGCTAACTATGGCTACACCTTC. Translated, it gives CASSGLEANYGYTF.